What follows is one T cell receptor beta chain and its context. The antigen is unknown. Both 60 Vbeta primers and 13 Jbeta primers went into the PCR. Clones were read by immunoSEQ multiplex PCR, and TCRdb kept only the in-frame ones, dropping some. The profile shows roughly 130,000 clones, approximately 80% of them singletons. This record belongs to a study of cytomegalovirus exposure and HLA in healthy donors. From germline, CDR1 is DFQATT and CDR2 SNEGSKA (reference sequence). CDR3 length equals 11 residues. Study findings and constraints: TCR beta V- and J-gene trimming was later associated with a missense DCLRE1C variant. Roughly uniform depth of sequencing across donors was assumed in presence/absence analyses.

The receptor comes from a man aged 40-55 years in good health and CMV-seronegative. The chain links TRBV20-1 to TRBJ2-5; no clear D. The J call may not be correct, given that the DNA end is closer to TRBJ2-7. The source material was PBMCs. CDR3 loop: CSALASYEQYF. The CDR3, as DNA: TGCAGTGCTCTTGCGTCCTACGAGCAGTACTTC.